What follows is one T cell receptor (beta chain) and its context. What it binds is unknown. This sample is part of a study of CD8+CD57+ T cells in acquired aplastic anemia. Findings and caveats of the study: It was found that fewer than 35 CD8+ CDR3 sequences were shared between patients and controls.

J was trimmed by 14 bases and V by 5 bases; bases with no gene match: 10. This CDR3 has 12 amino acids. Germline assignment: CDR1 KGHDR and CDR2 SFDVKD. Before being chosen for sequencing, patients had shown CD8+CD57+ cell expansion by flow cytometry. All patients were therapy-naive when blood was sampled. Profiling of TCR beta VDJ combinations and CDR3 sequences used genomic DNA as template. Each CDR3 protein gets one entry after TCRdb re-called the reads with MiXCR. The repertoire holds 160,000 or so distinct CDR3 sequences, with roughly 48% as singletons. Material for sequencing was sorted CD4+, CD8+, or CD8+CD57+ T cells (not recorded which) from PBMCs. The TCR originated in a human donor with aplastic anemia. This sequence joins TRBV24-1 and TRBJ1-1, with TRBD1 matching over 7 bases. CDR3 DNA sequence: TGTGCCACCAGTGGTGAGACAGGGTTAGCCTTCTTT. Translating it yields CATSGETGLAFF.